One and the same sample provided the 17 T cell receptor beta chains below, sequenced in a study of T cells in Graves' hyperthyroidism and ophthalmopathy. TCR beta CDR3 regions were amplified from RNA. HTBI primers were the set used in a first-round RT-PCR of the TCR CDR3. From the multiplex PCR reads, TCRdb called clonotypes with MiXCR, one entry per CDR3 protein. The table has some 400,000 distinct CDR3 sequences, about 13% seen once. Sequencing was performed on blood. These receptors all come from a man aged 30 to 45 with Graves' hyperthyroidism that later progressed to Graves' ophthalmopathy.

There are a few counts of this clonotype. The chain is built from TRBV6-2 or TRBV6-3 and TRBJ2-7; 7 nucleotides line up with TRBD2. The CDR3 runs 13 residues. V was clipped by 5 bases and J by 3 bases; unmatched bases: 4. CDR1 is MNHEY, CDR2 SVGEGT, per germline. CDR3 region: CASSAPGGYEQYF. Here the CDR3 DNA reads TGTGCCAGCAGTGCCCCGGGGGGCTACGAGCAGTACTTC.

This clonotype was seen a single time. The chain couples TRBV12-3 or TRBV12-4 to TRBJ2-1; 11 positions match TRBD1. J gave up 5 bases and V 7 bases, and 7 bases lay outside the gene matches. The CDR3 runs 15 residues. CDR3 loop: CASTKGDRGDNEQFF. CDR3 coding DNA: TGTGCCAGCACCAAGGGGGACAGGGGGGACAATGAGCAGTTCTTC.

This clonotype was recorded a few times. This may arise from a read error, as a much more abundant clone is one base away. V and J are TRBV5-1 and TRBJ2-3; D gene unclear. Germline V gene lookup returns CDR1 SGHRS and CDR2 YFSETQ. This CDR3 comprises 14 residues. As DNA, the CDR3 is TGCGCCAGCAGCTTATCGTACAGCACAGATACGCGGTATTTT. Residues: CASSLSYSTDTRYF.

This chain joins TRBV5-1 and TRBJ1-2; tentative D call: TRBD1 (5 bases). V lost 4 bases and J 8 bases, leaving 15 bases between the germline ends. The CDR3 is 13 residues long. The germline gives CDR1 SGHRS, CDR2 YFSETQ. The CDR3 bases are TGCGCCAGCAGCCAGGGACTCACGGAGGGCTACACCTTC. Its translation is CASSQGLTEGYTF.

This clonotype showed up many times. The V call is TRBV5-1, the J call TRBJ1-2, with unresolved D. The CDR3 has 14 residues. Germline V gene sequence: CDR1 SGHRS, CDR2 YFSETQ. The V end lost 2 bases, the J end lost 2 bases, and 10 bases lay between the germline ends. CDR3 nucleotide sequence: TGCGCCAGCAGCTTAGGAGGGCGCAACTATGGCTACACCTTC. It is translated as CASSLGGRNYGYTF.

This clonotype was counted many times. V usage is TRBV12-3 or TRBV12-4 and J usage is TRBJ2-5, with 10 bases lining up with TRBD2. The V and J ends lost 5 bases and 5 bases, in that order; junction bases with no gene match: 2. The CDR3 spans 13 residues. The DNA for the CDR3 is TGTGCCAGCAGTCCGACTAGCGGGGAGACCCAGTACTTC. This sequence encodes CASSPTSGETQYF.

This clonotype has just one count. The chain has TRBV19 and TRBJ1-1; D gene ambiguous. There are 11 residues in the CDR3. Trimming removed 4 bases from V and 8 bases from J, with 8 bases in between. Germline values: CDR1 LNHDA, CDR2 SQIVND (reference sequence). The CDR3 nucleotides read TGTGCCAGTAGTAGCTTGCGAGAAGCTTTCTTT. It codes for CASSSLREAFF.

CDR3 nucleotides: TGTGCCAGCAGTTTAGGGGGCGGGGGGGAAGATACGCAGTATTTT. Translation: CASSLGGGGEDTQYF. The chain links TRBV12-3 or TRBV12-4 to TRBJ2-3; TRBD2 matches 9 bases. With 1 base clipped from V and 5 bases from J, the junction kept 4 bases outside the gene matches. The CDR3 totals 15 residues.

This clonotype was observed many times. The chain carries TRBV7-9 and TRBJ1-2, with D possibly matching TRBD1 (5 bases). The CDR3 runs to 17 residues. Germline CDR1 reads SEHNR; CDR2 reads FQNEAQ (reference sequence). The V end lost 5 bases, the J end lost 4 bases, and 23 bases lay between the germline ends. The CDR3 sequence: CASSHSRDPDRGYGYTF. The CDR3 coding sequence is TGTGCCAGCAGCCATAGCCGGGACCCGGATCGGGGCTATGGCTACACCTTC.

The chain employs TRBV27 and TRBJ2-6; no firm D call. Germline V lookup: CDR1 MNHEY, CDR2 SMNVEV (reference sequence). Trimming removed 5 bases from V and 0 bases from J, with 14 bases in between. The CDR3 extends over 17 amino acids. Here the CDR3 reads CASSPNLLSSGANVLTF. CDR3 coding DNA: TGTGCCAGCAGTCCCAACCTACTGAGCTCTGGGGCCAACGTCCTGACTTTC.

This clonotype has a count of ten or more. The gene calls are TRBV12-3 or TRBV12-4 and TRBJ2-7, with a possible D match to TRBD2 (6 bases). V lost 1 base, J lost 4 bases, and 8 bases lay in between. CDR3 length: 13 residues. For the CDR3, the DNA is TGTGCCAGCAGTTTAGGGGGGGTTTACGAGCAGTACTTC. It codes for CASSLGGVYEQYF.

This clonotype was detected ten times or more. This chain links TRBV20-1 with TRBJ2-7, with TRBD2 matching 7 bases. Looked up from germline, CDR1 is DFQATT and CDR2 is SNEGSKA (reference sequence). V shed 5 bases, J shed 7 bases, and the junction held 14 bases outside the gene matches. This CDR3 comprises 14 residues. CDR3 in amino acids: CSAPDGRVGQEQYF. CDR3 sequence (DNA): TGCAGTGCTCCAGATGGGAGGGTCGGACAAGAGCAGTACTTC.

The chain recombines TRBV30 with TRBJ2-7, with 11 positions matching TRBD2. V dropped 3 bases and J dropped 5; count of bases not matched to a gene: 6. CDR1 GTSNPN and CDR2 SVGIG come from the germline V gene (reference sequence). The CDR3 consists of 14 residues. The CDR3 sequence: CAWRPSGGIDEQYF. The CDR3 DNA reads as TGTGCCTGGAGGCCTAGCGGGGGGATTGACGAGCAGTACTTC.

This rearrangement joins TRBV18 to TRBJ1-3, with TRBD1 matching over 11 bases. Germline-derived CDR1 and CDR2 are KGHSH and LQKENI. V was clipped by 3 bases and J by 1 base; unmatched bases: 5. This CDR3 contains 17 residues. CDR3 sequence reads: CASSPWTGGPSGNTIYF. CDR3 DNA sequence: TGTGCCAGCTCACCGTGGACAGGGGGCCCGTCTGGAAACACCATATATTTT.

This sequence joins TRBV12-3 or TRBV12-4 and TRBJ2-1; 14 bases map to TRBD2. The CDR3 totals 16 residues. The V gene end was trimmed by 6 bases and the J gene end by 8 bases; junction bases not matched to a gene: 9. CDR3 protein: CASSHRLAGGPDEQFF. CDR3 DNA: TGTGCCAGCAGCCACAGACTAGCGGGGGGGCCGGATGAGCAGTTCTTC.

This clonotype turned up a few times. The chain joins TRBV6-1 to TRBJ2-2; tentative D call: TRBD1 (5 bases). The CDR3 has 17 residues. CDR1 and CDR2 from the germline V gene are MNHNS and SASEGT. V lost 7 bases and J lost 7, with 25 bases in between. CDR3 residues: CASTSSRAIQPVGELFF. In nucleotides, the CDR3 is TGTGCCAGCACTTCGAGCAGGGCTATTCAACCGGTCGGGGAGCTGTTTTTT.

Notes on this clonotype: Relative to the germline gene, one junction end is altered; a read error may explain this. This CDR3 reads CASSWGAETATQYF. CDR3 DNA: TGTGCCAGCAGCTGGGGGGCGGAGACAGCTACGCAGTATTTT. V usage is TRBV5-6 and J usage is TRBJ2-3; D tentatively reads TRBD1 or TRBD2 (6 bases each). There are 14 residues in the CDR3. Germline V lookup: CDR1 SGHDT, CDR2 YYEEEE.